Following are 32 T cell receptor beta chains from one sample sequenced in a study of Tregs in tolerant kidney transplant recipients. Recipients received nonmyeloablative bone marrow transplants from related graft donors, with transient mixed chimerism. Profiled with immunoSEQ multiplex PCR; TCRdb holds only in-frame clones, not every one. Of more than 70,000 clones in the sample, about 91% were seen once. The source material was CD4+ T cells from blood (PBMCs), sampled 24 months after the transplant. All receptors derive from a human patient who received a combined kidney and bone marrow transplant. A subset of T cells may come from the graft donor.

This chain joins TRBV7-3 and TRBJ2-7, with TRBD1 identical over 9 bases. The CDR3 consists of 15 residues. Germline V gene data show CDR1 as SGHTA and CDR2 as FQGTGA. Trimming removed 1 base from V and 5 bases from J; junction bases left unmatched: 6. In DNA, the CDR3 is TGTGCCAGCAGCTTAATAGGGGGACAGGGTAACGAGCAGTACTTC. It translates to CASSLIGGQGNEQYF.

In this sample, this clone turned up once. The chain joins TRBV27 to TRBJ2-1, with D perhaps matching TRBD2 (5 bases). Germline values: CDR1 MNHEY, CDR2 SMNVEV (reference sequence). The CDR3 runs 14 residues. The ends were cut back, 9 bases at V and 4 bases at J, with 16 bases in the middle. The CDR3 reads CASRVNSGYNEQFF. DNA of the CDR3: TGTGCCAGTAGAGTAAATTCGGGGTACAATGAGCAGTTCTTC.

This chain connects TRBV19 to TRBJ2-5; 9 bases align to TRBD2. The junction had 6 bases not matched to a gene; V was cut back by 5 bases and J by 5 bases. This CDR3 contains 14 residues. Per the germline V gene, CDR1 is LNHDA and CDR2 is SQIVND (reference sequence). The CDR3 reads CASSVGLAYETQYF. CDR3 DNA sequence: TGTGCCAGTAGTGTGGGACTAGCTTACGAGACCCAGTACTTC.

The chain joins TRBV19 to TRBJ2-7; the match to TRBD1 covers 9 bases. CDR1 is LNHDA, CDR2 SQIVND, per germline (reference sequence). The CDR3 runs 14 residues. Trimming took 6 bases from V and 3 from J; bases not matched to a gene: 6. DNA for the CDR3: TGTGCCAGTAGCCGCCAGGGACAGGGCTACGAGCAGTACTTC. This codes for CASSRQGQGYEQYF.

The CDR3 region has the DNA TGTGCCAGCAGCTTGGCCAGGGGGCCCGGCACAGATACGCAGTATTTT. Its translation: CASSLARGPGTDTQYF. This chain joins TRBV5-4 and TRBJ2-3; 8 nucleotides agree with TRBD1. The germline V gene has CDR1 SGHNT and CDR2 YYREEE (reference sequence). The CDR3 covers 16 residues. V shed 0 bases and J 1 base; nucleotides not matched to a gene: 4.

The CDR3 bases are TGTGCCAGCAGTGGACGGGACAGGGTCTACAATGAGCAGTTCTTC. The encoded protein is CASSGRDRVYNEQFF. This chain links TRBV28 with TRBJ2-1, with 9 bases identical to TRBD1. CDR3 length: 15 amino acids. Trimming removed 5 bases from V and 3 bases from J; junction bases left unmatched: 5. Germline V gene lookup returns CDR1 MDHEN and CDR2 SYDVKM.

The chain couples TRBV6-1 to TRBJ1-5; D gene uncertain. Trimming cost V 7 bases and J 4 bases, with 11 bases left between them. Per germline, CDR1 MNHNS and CDR2 SASEGT. The CDR3 is 13 residues long. CDR3 sequence: CASNHQLNQPQHF. Here the CDR3 DNA reads TGTGCCAGCAATCACCAACTTAATCAGCCCCAGCATTTT.

The CDR3: CASSNFPRANVLTF. The CDR3 DNA is TGTGCCAGCAGCAACTTCCCTAGGGCCAACGTCCTGACTTTC. V is TRBV6-4 and J is TRBJ2-6; D is ambiguous. The V gene lost 6 bases and the J gene lost 5 bases, with 11 bases spanning the gap. Germline-derived CDR1 and CDR2 are MRHNA and SNTAGT. This CDR3 region has 14 residues.

J is TRBJ1-5 and V is TRBV5-1, with D perhaps TRBD1 (6 bases). The germline V gene has CDR1 SGHRS and CDR2 YFSETQ. The V end was cut by 3 bases, the J end by 0 bases, with 10 bases between. The CDR3 is 15 residues long. CDR3 in amino acids: CASSWGGDSNQPQHF. The CDR3, as DNA: TGCGCCAGCAGCTGGGGGGGCGATAGCAATCAGCCCCAGCATTTT.

V is TRBV6-5 and J is TRBJ1-2; TRBD1 agrees at 9 bases. The CDR3 has 15 residues. J lost 4 bases, V lost 2 bases, and 5 bases had no gene match. The germline V gene encodes CDR1 MNHEY and CDR2 SVGAGI. The CDR3 sequence: CASSYLGQGAYGYTF. CDR3 bases: TGTGCCAGCAGTTACCTGGGACAGGGCGCCTATGGCTACACCTTC.

This chain links TRBV5-4 with TRBJ1-2, with D possibly TRBD1 on 6 matching bases. Germline V gene data show CDR1 as SGHNT and CDR2 as YYREEE (reference sequence). The V and J ends lost 0 bases and 5 bases respectively, with 14 bases between them. The CDR3 is 15 residues long. The CDR3: CASSLDGGGGYGYTF. CDR3 DNA: TGTGCCAGCAGCTTGGATGGAGGGGGGGGGTATGGCTACACCTTC.

The J gene is TRBJ2-4, the V gene TRBV2, with 12 positions matching TRBD2. The CDR3 is 16 residues long. Trimming at V came to 6 bases and at J to 7 bases, leaving 10 bases not matched to a gene. CDR1 and CDR2 (germline): SNHLY, FYNNEI. The CDR3 nucleotides read TGTGCCAGCAGCGCTACGACTAGCGGGAGCGGGAACATTCAGTACTTC. It translates to CASSATTSGSGNIQYF.

This rearrangement joins TRBV29-1 to TRBJ2-5; tentative D call: TRBD1 (7 bases). In germline, CDR1 is SQVTM, CDR2 ANQGSEA. Trimming took off 3 bases at V and 3 bases at J, with 14 bases between the two ends. The CDR3 sequence is 14 residues long. The CDR3: CSVDQGGIKETQYF. Written as DNA, the CDR3 is TGCAGCGTTGACCAGGGGGGCATAAAAGAGACCCAGTACTTC.

The chain has TRBV2 and TRBJ1-1, with D perhaps TRBD1 (5 bases). CDR1 and CDR2 from the germline V gene are SNHLY and FYNNEI. The CDR3 runs 14 residues. The ends were cut back, 4 bases at V and 4 bases at J, with 13 bases in the middle. The CDR3 protein is CASSVTGPGTEAFF. The CDR3 bases are TGTGCCAGCAGTGTCACAGGACCCGGCACTGAAGCTTTCTTT.

The chain employs TRBV18 and TRBJ2-3; TRBD2 aligns across 8 bases. Germline trimming cut 2 bases from V and 2 bases from J; bases unmatched to any gene: 3. The CDR3 has 15 amino acids. Germline CDR1 KGHSH, CDR2 LQKENI. In DNA, the CDR3 is TGTGCCAGCTCACCAAGCGGGAGCCCCACAGATACGCAGTATTTT. Protein: CASSPSGSPTDTQYF.

The chain joins TRBV27 to TRBJ2-2, with 9 bases identical to TRBD2. The V segment lost 7 bases and the J segment 2 bases; nucleotides outside the gene matches: 5. Germline V gives CDR1 MNHEY, CDR2 SMNVEV (reference sequence). The CDR3 spans 15 residues. The CDR3 loop reads CASTTGLANTGELFF. The CDR3 region has the DNA TGTGCCAGCACCACGGGACTAGCTAACACCGGGGAGCTGTTTTTT.

This chain uses TRBV27 with TRBJ2-5, with D possibly being TRBD2 (5 bases). V was shortened by 7 bases and J by 5 bases, with 14 bases between the two germline ends. This CDR3 is built from 13 residues. Germline CDR1 MNHEY, CDR2 SMNVEV (reference sequence). The CDR3 region has the DNA TGTGCCAGCACCTTGGAGGTAGGGGAGACCCAGTACTTC. It translates to CASTLEVGETQYF.

This clone was seen a few times. V gene TRBV5-1 combines with J gene TRBJ2-7; D gene unclear. CDR1 is SGHRS and CDR2 is YFSETQ in the germline V gene. This CDR3 comprises 13 residues. Trimming took off 5 bases at V and 3 bases at J, with 12 bases between the two ends. The DNA for the CDR3 is TGCGCCAGCAGTCTGGGCGCACTCTACGAGCAGTACTTC. Protein product: CASSLGALYEQYF.

This chain connects TRBV5-5 to TRBJ1-1; D is perhaps TRBD1 (6 bases). The CDR3 has 14 amino acids. V lost 2 bases and J lost 3, with 11 bases in between. Germline CDR1 reads SGHKS; CDR2 reads YYEKEE (reference sequence). The CDR3 DNA reads TGTGCCAGCAGCTTCTCGGCAGGGGACACTGAAGCTTTCTTT. The encoded protein is CASSFSAGDTEAFF.

The chain joins TRBV6-5 to TRBJ1-2, with TRBD1 matching over 7 bases. The CDR3 spans 15 residues. From germline, CDR1 is MNHEY and CDR2 SVGAGI. The J segment lost 3 bases and the V segment lost 6 bases, leaving 10 bases of the junction unmatched. The CDR3 DNA is TGTGCCAGCAGGACAGGGAAGGGTTATGACTATGGCTACACCTTC. This gives the protein CASRTGKGYDYGYTF.

In DNA form, the CDR3 reads TGTGCCAGCAGCGACATATCCTACACAGATACGCAGTATTTT. Encoded protein: CASSDISYTDTQYF. The gene calls are TRBV7-9 and TRBJ2-3, with D uncertain. CDR1 is SEHNR, CDR2 FQNEAQ, per germline (reference sequence). The CDR3 totals 14 residues. The V end was cut by 5 bases, the J end by 2 bases, with 11 bases between.

The chain's CDR3 is CAWSVSSPLHF. The DNA of the CDR3 is TGTGCCTGGAGCGTTAGTTCACCCCTCCACTTT. This rearrangement joins TRBV30 to TRBJ1-6; D not resolved. The CDR3 has 11 amino acids. CDR1 is GTSNPN and CDR2 is SVGIG in the germline V gene (reference sequence). Deletions cut 3 bases from V and 9 bases from J, with 6 bases between.

This clone appeared a few times. The chain joins TRBV7-9 to TRBJ1-4, with D perhaps TRBD1 (6 bases). V gave up 1 base and J gave up 7 bases, with 13 bases separating them. The germline gives CDR1 SEHNR, CDR2 FQNEAQ (reference sequence). The CDR3 runs to 15 residues. As DNA, the CDR3 is TGTGCCAGCAGCTTAGTCCCAGGGGCAGGTGAAAAACTGTTTTTT. It encodes CASSLVPGAGEKLFF.

Here the CDR3 DNA reads TGTGCCAGCAGACGGGGGGACAGGGAGGCAGGTGAGCAGTTCTTC. Its protein is CASRRGDREAGEQFF. This rearrangement joins TRBV6-1 to TRBJ2-1; the match to TRBD1 covers 9 bases. V was pared by 6 bases and J by 9 bases, with 12 bases of the junction left unmatched. CDR3 size: 15 residues. Germline V gene data show CDR1 as MNHNS and CDR2 as SASEGT.

This chain connects TRBV6-5 to TRBJ2-1; TRBD2 matches at 10 bases. Unmatched junction bases numbered 11, after V lost 9 bases and J lost 9 bases. Germline values: CDR1 MNHEY, CDR2 SVGAGI. This CDR3 is 14 amino acids long. The CDR3 reads CASFTSGEGGEQFF. The CDR3 DNA reads TGTGCCAGTTTCACTAGCGGGGAAGGAGGTGAGCAGTTCTTC.

This chain links TRBV30 with TRBJ2-6, with D unresolved. The V and J ends lost 0 bases and 0 bases respectively, with 6 bases between them. In germline, CDR1 is GTSNPN, CDR2 SVGIG (reference sequence). The CDR3 contains 15 residues. The CDR3 sequence: CAWSVLNSGANVLTF. The CDR3 region has the DNA TGTGCCTGGAGTGTACTAAACTCTGGGGCCAACGTCCTGACTTTC.

The chain uses TRBV5-4 and TRBJ2-3, with D tentatively TRBD2 (6 bases). The CDR3 spans 15 residues. Trimming stripped 0 bases from V and 0 bases from J, with 8 bases between. Germline CDR1 SGHNT, CDR2 YYREEE (reference sequence). In DNA, the CDR3 is TGTGCCAGCAGCTTGGGGCTAGCGAGCACAGATACGCAGTATTTT. Its protein product is CASSLGLASTDTQYF.

The chain recombines TRBV14 with TRBJ2-1; TRBD1 agrees at 7 bases. The V and J ends lost 4 bases and 0 bases, in that order; junction bases with no gene match: 6. Germline values: CDR1 SGHDN, CDR2 FVKESK. The CDR3 extends over 16 amino acids. The CDR3 sequence is CASSPEGARSYNEQFF. Here the CDR3 DNA reads TGTGCCAGCAGCCCCGAGGGGGCACGCTCCTACAATGAGCAGTTCTTC.

V gene TRBV5-6 combines with J gene TRBJ2-2; 9 nucleotides match TRBD1. The J segment lost 5 bases and the V segment lost 2 bases, leaving 7 bases of the junction unmatched. This CDR3 has 16 amino acids. CDR1 is SGHDT and CDR2 is YYEEEE in the germline V gene. The CDR3 is CASSLMGQGGTGELFF. CDR3 DNA: TGTGCCAGCAGCTTAATGGGACAGGGAGGAACCGGGGAGCTGTTTTTT.

V gene TRBV7-3 combines with J gene TRBJ2-7; no clear D. The germline CDR1 and CDR2 sequences are SGHTA and FQGTGA. Trimming took 2 bases from V and 4 from J, leaving 9 bases between them. CDR3 length equals 13 residues. The CDR3 spells CASSLGQKYEQYF. CDR3 in DNA: TGTGCCAGCAGCTTAGGGCAGAAGTACGAGCAGTACTTC.

CDR3 loop: CASSPLSGKNIQYF. For the CDR3, the DNA is TGTGCCAGCTCACCCCTTAGCGGTAAAAACATTCAGTACTTC. The V gene is TRBV18, the J gene TRBJ2-4; D perhaps matches TRBD2 (6 bases). Germline V gene data show CDR1 as KGHSH and CDR2 as LQKENI. This CDR3 region has 14 residues. Between the trimmed V and J ends, which lost 3 bases and 4 bases, there was a span of 10 bases.

This clone was detected once. The junction departs from germline at one end; a sequencing error may be responsible. This chain uses TRBV29-1 with TRBJ1-4, with TRBD1 matching over 8 bases. The length of the CDR3 is 15 residues. Germline loops: CDR1 SQVTM, CDR2 ANQGSEA. The CDR3 reads CSVEVTGASGAKLFF. The CDR3 DNA reads TGCAGCGTAGAAGTGACAGGGGCAAGTGGGGCAAAACTGTTTTTT.